The clone carrying this TCR beta chain was observed a handful of times. The time point: pre-sensitization, week 0. Regarding treatment: therapeutic diphenylcyclopropenone sensitization with weekly scalp DPC. This specimen belongs to a study of human T cells and chemical hapten exposure. How the authors handled the data: A per-sample median of around 91,000 TCRs was observed, with counts ranging from about 23,224 to 700,000. TCRdb recomputed calls from the RACE reads with MiXCR, one row per CDR3 protein. The V and J calls were not made by the authors but by TCRdb's processing. The sample gives a few hundred thousand distinct CDR3 sequences, 7% to 10% of which show up once; less than 3% is in the top ten. From germline, CDR1 is SGHTA and CDR2 FQGTGA. Losses at the gene ends were 5 bases for V and 3 bases for J; bases not matched to a gene: 3. The CDR3 extends over 14 amino acids.

This TCR derives from a woman in her 40s with alopecia areata. Some clones in this sample may be carry-over from other donors' samples. The sample consisted of whole blood, taken in connection with sensitization to the hapten diphenylcyclopropenone (DPC). This chain connects TRBV7-3 to TRBJ1-5, with TRBD1 matching 8 bases. The CDR3 region has the DNA TGTGCCAGCAGCCTGACAGGGGCCAATCAGCCCCAGCATTTT. Translation gives CASSLTGANQPQHF.